The TCR beta chain under discussion was sequenced for a study of shared clonotypes between healthy human individuals. In the source study's methods: Junction-only sequences produced by ImmunoSEQ had no quality scores, so filtering differed. Profiling relied on immunoSEQ multiplex PCR, and the TCRdb table lists in-frame clones only, not all of them. The DNA gave D and trimming, while V, J and clone size come from that table. Of a few million clones listed, just over 90% are singletons. As to this clone: Its antigen is as yet unknown.

The length of the CDR3 is 12 residues. The V gene lost 8 bases and the J gene lost 5 bases, with 12 bases spanning the gap. The germline V gene encodes CDR1 ENHRY and CDR2 SYGVKD. Overall study findings and caveats: Blood was the only sampled material, and tissue repertoires likely differ.

Input material: naive CD4+ T cells sorted from blood. The subset denotes: CD45RA+ positively selected. The sequence was collected from a man aged 18 to 35 in good health. The J gene is TRBJ2-5, the V gene TRBV10-3; D possibly corresponds to TRBD2 (6 bases). This CDR3 is CAIWDGSETQYF. As DNA, the CDR3 is TGTGCCATCTGGGACGGGAGTGAGACCCAGTACTTC.